The T cell receptor (beta chain) under discussion was sequenced for a study of blood T cell repertoires in COVID-19. V dropped 6 bases and J dropped 2; count of bases not matched to a gene: 13. This CDR3 comprises 18 residues. Germline V lookup: CDR1 SGHNT, CDR2 YYREEE (reference sequence). Assay: immunoSEQ multiplex PCR; the TCRdb copy retains only in-frame clones and omits some. The table records almost 500,000 clones, approximately 91% of them present only once. The rearrangement joins TRBV5-4 to TRBJ2-1; 11 bases match TRBD2. Input material: PBMCs or T cells enriched from blood (not recorded which). The TCR was taken from a woman aged 60-70 years who had recovered from COVID-19. In DNA, the CDR3 is TGTGCCAGCATCAGAGGGGCTAGCGGGGGGCTTGCCTACAATGAGCAGTTCTTC. This gives the protein CASIRGASGGLAYNEQFF.